Shown below are 20 T cell receptor beta chains from a single sample sequenced in a study of blood T cell repertoires in COVID-19. Sequenced by immunoSEQ multiplex PCR; TCRdb stores in-frame clones only, minus some. The sample has approximately 100,000 clones; almost 90% are singletons. What was sequenced was peripheral blood. Every receptor here comes from a human donor in a cohort sampled during active COVID-19.

The rearrangement links TRBV7-6 to TRBJ2-5, with TRBD2 as a possible D gene (6 bases). Trimming took off 6 bases at V and 5 bases at J, with 16 bases between the two ends. The CDR3 runs to 14 residues. Per germline, CDR1 SGHVS and CDR2 FNYEAQ. The CDR3 sequence: CASSPGLPRETQYF. In DNA, the CDR3 is TGTGCCAGCAGTCCAGGACTACCCCGCGAGACCCAGTACTTC.

This clone was picked up one time. The V gene is TRBV4-3, the J gene TRBJ1-1, with 8 bases aligning to TRBD1. Unmatched junction bases numbered 5, after V lost 0 bases and J lost 5 bases. The CDR3 length is 15 residues. Germline values: CDR1 LGHNA, CDR2 YSLEER. CDR3 sequence reads: CASSQDRGRKTEAFF. CDR3 nucleotides: TGCGCCAGCAGCCAAGACAGGGGGCGGAAGACTGAAGCTTTCTTT.

For this clone: The CDR3 does not end in the conserved phenylalanine or tryptophan, so this is likely a read error. Because the CDR3's place on the DNA is in doubt, the DNA is left out and the CDR3 is given as listed by TCRdb. This chain links TRBV6-2 or TRBV6-3 with TRBJ2-6; the D call TRBD2 from the table was never checked on the DNA. The germline gives CDR1 MNHEY, CDR2 SVGEGT. The length of the CDR3 is 12 amino acids, counting both ends. CDR3 residues: CASSYQGLAGGS.

The chain links TRBV6-1 to TRBJ1-2; 10 bases are shared with TRBD1. Trimming took 3 bases from V and 2 from J; bases not matched to a gene: 3. Germline V CDR1 and CDR2: MNHNS, SASEGT. CDR3 length: 15 amino acids. CDR3 sequence reads: CASSDGTGVNYGYTF. As DNA, the CDR3 is TGTGCCAGCAGTGATGGGACAGGGGTGAACTATGGCTACACCTTC.

This clone has a handful of counts. The rearrangement links TRBV7-9 to TRBJ2-1; 9 bases agree with TRBD1. The CDR3 consists of 15 residues. Germline V lookup: CDR1 SEHNR, CDR2 FQNEAQ (reference sequence). Trimming took 3 bases from V and 8 from J; bases not matched to a gene: 8. CDR3 sequence (DNA): TGTGCCAGCAGCTTTTGGGACAGGGTAGTCGATGAGCAGTTCTTC. This translates into CASSFWDRVVDEQFF.

The gene calls are TRBV7-2 and TRBJ1-2; 9 nucleotides align to TRBD1. Germline CDR1 is SGHTA and CDR2 is FQGNSA. Trimming at V came to 5 bases and at J to 6 bases, leaving 13 bases not matched to a gene. The CDR3 totals 16 residues. This CDR3 reads CASSPEQGAGEDGYTF. The CDR3 DNA reads as TGTGCCAGCAGCCCCGAACAGGGGGCCGGTGAGGATGGCTACACCTTC.

This sequence joins TRBV5-1 and TRBJ1-1; 7 bases agree with TRBD1. This CDR3 region has 14 residues. The germline CDR1 and CDR2 sequences are SGHRS and YFSETQ. V trimming: 3 bases; J trimming: 4 bases; junction bases outside the gene matches: 6. The CDR3 coding sequence is TGCGCCAGCAGCTCCGGACAGGTTGTCACTGAAGCTTTCTTT. This gives the protein CASSSGQVVTEAFF.

V and J are TRBV27 and TRBJ2-7; 8 bases map to TRBD2. The CDR3 length is 13 residues. V was pared by 4 bases and J by 7 bases, with 6 bases of the junction left unmatched. Per the germline V gene, CDR1 is MNHEY and CDR2 is SMNVEV (reference sequence). The CDR3 sequence is CASSWAGGSEQYF. CDR3 nucleotide sequence: TGTGCCAGCAGTTGGGCGGGAGGTAGTGAGCAGTACTTC.

The chain links TRBV28 to TRBJ2-7; 8 positions match TRBD1. CDR1 is MDHEN, CDR2 SYDVKM, per germline. V lost 8 bases to trimming and J lost 4 bases; unmatched junction nucleotides: 10. The CDR3 extends over 14 amino acids. The CDR3 loop is CASVPGTGWYEQYF. The DNA for the CDR3 is TGTGCCAGCGTACCCGGGACAGGTTGGTACGAGCAGTACTTC.

The chain couples TRBV28 to TRBJ1-6, with TRBD1 matching over 8 bases. Germline V gives CDR1 MDHEN, CDR2 SYDVKM. The CDR3 has 18 residues. V shed 2 bases, J shed 0 bases, and the junction held 6 bases outside the gene matches. The CDR3 is CASSLEGQVSSYNSPLHF. The CDR3 bases are TGTGCCAGCAGTTTAGAGGGACAGGTTAGCTCCTATAATTCACCCCTCCACTTT. Based on the CDR3 plus reference TRBV28 and TRBJ1-6, the full variable domain is DVKVTQSSRYLVKRTGEKVFLECVQDMDHENMFWYRQDPGLGLRLIYFSYDVKMKEKGDIPEGYSVSREKKERFSLILESASTNQTSMYLCASSLEGQVSSYNSPLHFGNGTRLTVT.

This clone was picked up a small number of times. This sequence joins TRBV9 and TRBJ2-3; the D gene is possibly TRBD1 (6 bases). The germline V gene encodes CDR1 SGDLS and CDR2 YYNGEE. V lost 6 bases and J 1 base, leaving 12 bases between the germline ends. CDR3 length: 14 amino acids. The CDR3, as DNA: TGTGCCAGCAACGAAGAGGGGGGCACAGATACGCAGTATTTT. Translating gives CASNEEGGTDTQYF.

This sequence joins TRBV19 and TRBJ2-3, with a tentative D call TRBD1 (5 bases). Germline V gives CDR1 LNHDA, CDR2 SQIVND (reference sequence). The CDR3 consists of 15 residues. Deletions cut 1 base from V and 2 bases from J, with 10 bases between. In DNA form, the CDR3 reads TGTGCCAGTAGTATAGGGCCAGGGAACACAGATACGCAGTATTTT. This translates into CASSIGPGNTDTQYF.

The V gene is TRBV7-2, the J gene TRBJ1-2; D possibly corresponds to TRBD1 (6 bases). The CDR3 is 16 amino acids. Per germline, CDR1 SGHTA and CDR2 FQGNSA. V dropped 5 bases and J dropped 4 bases, with 20 bases sitting between them. The chain's CDR3 is CASSHRQADGRYGYTF. In DNA, the CDR3 is TGTGCCAGCAGCCACCGACAGGCAGACGGCCGCTATGGCTACACCTTC. The whole variable domain, remainder taken from reference TRBV7-2 and TRBJ1-2, is GAGVSQSPSNKVTEKGKDVELRCDPISGHTALYWYRQSLGQGLEFLIYFQGNSAPDKSGLPSDRFSAERTGGSVSTLTIQRTQQEDSAVYLCASSHRQADGRYGYTFGSGTRLTVV.

The DNA for the CDR3 is TGTGCCAGCAGCCTCAGGGACAGGGGGCGGTCCGGGGCCAACGTCCTGACTTTC. It encodes CASSLRDRGRSGANVLTF. The chain links TRBV3-1 (or the pseudogene TRBV3-2) to TRBJ2-6; 12 nucleotides agree with TRBD1. Germline CDR1 LGHDT, CDR2 YNNKEL (reference sequence). There are 18 residues in the CDR3. Trimming at V came to 4 bases and at J to 4 bases, leaving 8 bases not matched to a gene.

The V gene is TRBV2, the J gene TRBJ2-4; D may be TRBD1 (6 bases). Trimming cost V 5 bases and J 3 bases, with 11 bases left between them. Germline V lookup: CDR1 SNHLY, CDR2 FYNNEI. The CDR3 covers 14 residues. The CDR3 protein is CASSQQGGKNIQYF. The CDR3 coding sequence is TGTGCCAGCAGTCAACAGGGTGGCAAAAACATTCAGTACTTC.

The J gene is TRBJ1-1, the V gene TRBV21-1. TRBV21-1 corresponds to a pseudogene. This CDR3 has 14 residues. The CDR3: CASTTGLSNTEAFF. The CDR3 coding sequence is TGTGCCAGCACCACGGGACTCTCGAACACTGAAGCTTTCTTT.

This chain joins TRBV11-3 and TRBJ2-3, with D possibly TRBD2 on 6 matching bases. Trimming left V 4 bases short and J 5 bases short, with 10 bases between. The V gene's germline CDR1 is SGHNT and CDR2 YENEEA. The CDR3 consists of 13 residues. CDR3: CASSSAGQDTQYF. CDR3 DNA: TGTGCCAGCAGCTCGGCGGGGCAAGATACGCAGTATTTT.

The CDR3 region is CPWAPGGRAYEQYF. In DNA, the CDR3 is TGCCCTTGGGCCCCGGGCGGGAGGGCCTACGAGCAGTACTTC. The V and J genes are TRBV5-1 and TRBJ2-7, with 9 nucleotides matching TRBD2. The CDR3 sequence is 14 residues long. CDR1 SGHRS and CDR2 YFSETQ come from the germline V gene.

This sequence joins TRBV4-3 and TRBJ2-6; 7 nucleotides align to TRBD1. Germline CDR1 LGHNA, CDR2 YSLEER. The V gene end was trimmed by 0 bases and the J gene end by 3 bases; junction bases not matched to a gene: 8. The CDR3 spans 18 residues. The CDR3: CASSQELAQGYGANVLTF. CDR3 in DNA: TGCGCCAGCAGCCAAGAGTTAGCACAGGGGTATGGGGCCAACGTCCTGACTTTC.

The V gene is TRBV9, the J gene TRBJ1-6; no definite D call. The CDR3 runs to 14 residues. V lost 0 bases to trimming and J lost 9 bases, with 10 bases between them. Germline V gene data show CDR1 as SGDLS and CDR2 as YYNGEE. The CDR3 region has the DNA TGTGCCAGCAGCGTAGGGGTTGGAGCTTCACCCCTCCACTTT. The encoded protein is CASSVGVGASPLHF.